This TCR beta chain was documented in a study of shared clonotypes between healthy human individuals. Overall study findings and caveats: Compared with clonotypes that all four donors shared, non-shared clonotypes had lower generation probabilities. Estimated richness values were generally larger in naive subsets than in memory subsets.

The CDR3 has 15 amino acids. V trimming: 2 bases; J trimming: 5 bases; junction bases outside the gene matches: 8. Germline V CDR1 and CDR2: SEHNR, FQNEAQ (reference sequence). For this clone: The antigen is not known.

Clones were read by immunoSEQ multiplex PCR, and TCRdb kept only the in-frame ones, dropping some. The repertoire consists of some 2 million clones, with just under 95% occurring once and the leading ten covering 0.9% to 1.4%. Terminally differentiated effector memory CD45RA+ cells were excluded from the naive CD8 cells, which were CD45RO-negative and positively selected for CCR7. The TCR comes from a man in his late teens or twenties in good health. The V and J genes are TRBV7-9 and TRBJ2-5, with 7 positions matching TRBD2. Sequenced material: naive CD8+ T cells sorted from blood. The CDR3 DNA follows: TGTGCCAGCAGCTTAATCGGCGGGAGTGGGGAGACCCAGTACTTC. As protein: CASSLIGGSGETQYF.